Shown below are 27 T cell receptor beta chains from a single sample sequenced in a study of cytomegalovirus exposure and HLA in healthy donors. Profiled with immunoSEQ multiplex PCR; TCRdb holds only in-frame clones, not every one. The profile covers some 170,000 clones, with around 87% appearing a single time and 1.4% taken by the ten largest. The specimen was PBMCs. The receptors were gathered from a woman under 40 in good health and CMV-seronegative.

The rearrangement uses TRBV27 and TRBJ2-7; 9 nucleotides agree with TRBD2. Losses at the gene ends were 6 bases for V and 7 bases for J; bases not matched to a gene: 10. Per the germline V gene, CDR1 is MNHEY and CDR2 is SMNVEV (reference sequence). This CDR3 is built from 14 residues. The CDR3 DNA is TGTGCCAGCAGGACTAGCGGCGCTTTAGGGGAGCAGTACTTC. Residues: CASRTSGALGEQYF.

In DNA form, the CDR3 reads TGTGCCAGCAGTGAAGCATGGAAGGGGGCCTATGGCTACACCTTC. Encoded protein: CASSEAWKGAYGYTF. The chain couples TRBV6-1 to TRBJ1-2; 7 bases agree with TRBD1. CDR1 and CDR2 from the germline V gene are MNHNS and SASEGT. The CDR3 is 15 amino acids. V was clipped by 0 bases and J by 4 bases; unmatched bases: 5.

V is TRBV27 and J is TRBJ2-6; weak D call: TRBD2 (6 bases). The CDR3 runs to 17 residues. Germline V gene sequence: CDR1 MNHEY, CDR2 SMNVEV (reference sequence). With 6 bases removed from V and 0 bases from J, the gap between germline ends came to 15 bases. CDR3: CASRSTRRDSGANVLTF. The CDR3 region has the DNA TGTGCCAGCAGATCCACTCGGAGGGACTCTGGGGCCAACGTCCTGACTTTC. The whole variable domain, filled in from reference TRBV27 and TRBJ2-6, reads EAQVTQNPRYLITVTGKKLTVTCSQNMNHEYMSWYRQDPGLGLRQIYYSMNVEVTDKGDVPEGYKVSRKEKRNFPLILESPSPNQTSLYFCASRSTRRDSGANVLTFGAGSRLTVL.

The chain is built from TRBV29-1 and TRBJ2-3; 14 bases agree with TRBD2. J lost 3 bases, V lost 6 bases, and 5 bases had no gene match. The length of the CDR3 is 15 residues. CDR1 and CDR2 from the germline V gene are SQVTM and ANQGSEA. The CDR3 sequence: CSVGTSGGETDTQYF. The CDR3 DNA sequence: TGCAGCGTAGGGACTAGCGGGGGTGAGACAGATACGCAGTATTTT.

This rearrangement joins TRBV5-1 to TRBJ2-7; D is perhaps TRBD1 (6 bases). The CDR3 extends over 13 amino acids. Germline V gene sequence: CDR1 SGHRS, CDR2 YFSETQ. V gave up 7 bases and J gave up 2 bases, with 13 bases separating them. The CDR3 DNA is TGCGCCAGCCGACTGACAGGAGCCTACGAGCAGTACTTC. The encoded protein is CASRLTGAYEQYF. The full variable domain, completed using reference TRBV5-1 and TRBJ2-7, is KAGVTQTPRYLIKTRGQQVTLSCSPISGHRSVSWYQQTPGQGLQFLFEYFSETQRNKGNFPGRFSGRQFSNSRSEMNVSTLELGDSALYLCASRLTGAYEQYFGPGTRLTVT.

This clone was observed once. The CDR3 spells CASSQGPGQGLVGGYTF. In nucleotides, the CDR3 is TGCGCCAGCAGCCAAGGACCGGGACAGGGCCTTGTTGGGGGTTACACCTTC. V is TRBV4-3 and J is TRBJ1-2; TRBD1 aligns across 9 bases. Unmatched junction bases numbered 17, after V lost 1 base and J lost 11 bases. Germline V lookup: CDR1 LGHNA, CDR2 YSLEER. This CDR3 is built from 17 residues.

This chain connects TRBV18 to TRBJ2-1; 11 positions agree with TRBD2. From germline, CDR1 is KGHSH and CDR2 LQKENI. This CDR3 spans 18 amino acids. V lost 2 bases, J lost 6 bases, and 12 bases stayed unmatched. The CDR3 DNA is TGTGCCAGCTCACCAGCCACCCCTAGCGGGGGGTTTGGCAATGAGCAGTTCTTC. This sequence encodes CASSPATPSGGFGNEQFF.

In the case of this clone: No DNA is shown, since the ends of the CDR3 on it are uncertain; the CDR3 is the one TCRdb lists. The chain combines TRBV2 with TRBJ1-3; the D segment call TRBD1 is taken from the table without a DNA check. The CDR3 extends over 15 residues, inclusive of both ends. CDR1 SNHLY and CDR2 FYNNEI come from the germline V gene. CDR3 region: CASRLTGVPGNTIYF.

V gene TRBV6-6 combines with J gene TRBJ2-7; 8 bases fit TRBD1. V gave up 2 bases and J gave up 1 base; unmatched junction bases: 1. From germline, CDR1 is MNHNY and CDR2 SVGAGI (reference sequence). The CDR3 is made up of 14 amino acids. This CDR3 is CASSYRDRSYEQYF. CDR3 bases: TGTGCCAGCAGTTACCGGGACAGGTCCTACGAGCAGTACTTC.

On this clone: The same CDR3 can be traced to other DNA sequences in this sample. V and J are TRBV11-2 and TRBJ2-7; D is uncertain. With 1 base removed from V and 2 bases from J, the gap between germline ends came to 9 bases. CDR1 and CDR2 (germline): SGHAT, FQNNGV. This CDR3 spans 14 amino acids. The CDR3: CASSLGAGTYEQYF. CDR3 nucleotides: TGTGCCAGCAGCTTAGGGGCCGGTACCTACGAGCAGTACTTC.

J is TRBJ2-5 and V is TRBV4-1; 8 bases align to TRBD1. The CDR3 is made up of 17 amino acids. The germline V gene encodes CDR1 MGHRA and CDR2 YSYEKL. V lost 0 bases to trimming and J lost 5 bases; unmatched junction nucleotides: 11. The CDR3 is CASSQDHPGGLGETQYF. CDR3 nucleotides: TGCGCCAGCAGCCAAGATCATCCAGGGGGCTTGGGGGAGACCCAGTACTTC.

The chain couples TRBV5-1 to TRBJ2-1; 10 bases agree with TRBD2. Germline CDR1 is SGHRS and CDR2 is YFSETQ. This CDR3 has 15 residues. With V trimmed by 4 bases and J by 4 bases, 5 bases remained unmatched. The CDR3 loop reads CASSHGTSAYNEQFF. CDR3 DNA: TGCGCCAGCAGCCACGGGACTAGCGCTTACAATGAGCAGTTCTTC.

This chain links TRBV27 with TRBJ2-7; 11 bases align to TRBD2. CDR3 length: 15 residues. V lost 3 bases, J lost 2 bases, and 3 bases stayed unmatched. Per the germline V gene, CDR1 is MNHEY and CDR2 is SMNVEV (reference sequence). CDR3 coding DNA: TGTGCCAGCAGTTTCGCACTAGCGGGGGCCTACGAGCAGTACTTC. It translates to CASSFALAGAYEQYF.

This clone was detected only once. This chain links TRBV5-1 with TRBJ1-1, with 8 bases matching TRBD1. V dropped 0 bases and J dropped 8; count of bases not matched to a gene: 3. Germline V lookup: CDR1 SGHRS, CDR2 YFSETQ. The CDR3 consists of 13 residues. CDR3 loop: CASSLATGAEAFF. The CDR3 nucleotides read TGCGCCAGCAGCTTGGCGACAGGGGCCGAAGCTTTCTTT. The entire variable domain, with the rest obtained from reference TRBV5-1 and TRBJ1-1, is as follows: KAGVTQTPRYLIKTRGQQVTLSCSPISGHRSVSWYQQTPGQGLQFLFEYFSETQRNKGNFPGRFSGRQFSNSRSEMNVSTLELGDSALYLCASSLATGAEAFFGQGTRLTVV.

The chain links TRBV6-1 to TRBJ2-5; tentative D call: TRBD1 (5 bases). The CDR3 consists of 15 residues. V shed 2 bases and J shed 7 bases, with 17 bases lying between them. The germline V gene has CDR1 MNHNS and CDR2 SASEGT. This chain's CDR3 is CASSETGHKRGTQYF. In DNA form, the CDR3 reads TGTGCCAGCAGTGAAACTGGACATAAAAGGGGGACCCAGTACTTC.

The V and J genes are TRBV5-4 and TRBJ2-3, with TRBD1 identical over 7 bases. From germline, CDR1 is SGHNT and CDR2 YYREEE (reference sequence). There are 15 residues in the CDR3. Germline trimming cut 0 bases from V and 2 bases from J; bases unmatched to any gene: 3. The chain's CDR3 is CASSLGQGTTDTQYF. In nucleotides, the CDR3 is TGTGCCAGCAGCTTGGGACAGGGTACCACAGATACGCAGTATTTT.

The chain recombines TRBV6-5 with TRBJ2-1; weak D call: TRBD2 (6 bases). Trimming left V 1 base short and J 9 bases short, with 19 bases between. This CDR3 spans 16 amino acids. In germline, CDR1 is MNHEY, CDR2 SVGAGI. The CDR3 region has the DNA TGTGCCAGCAGTTACTTGACTAGTTCAACTGGCTCTGAGCAGTTCTTC. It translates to CASSYLTSSTGSEQFF.

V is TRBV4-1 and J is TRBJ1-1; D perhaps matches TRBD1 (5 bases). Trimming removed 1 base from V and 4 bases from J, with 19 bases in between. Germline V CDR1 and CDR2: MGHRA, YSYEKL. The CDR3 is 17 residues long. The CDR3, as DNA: TGCGCCAGCAGCCAAGGAAATCGACAGTGGATTACCACTGAAGCTTTCTTT. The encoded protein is CASSQGNRQWITTEAFF.

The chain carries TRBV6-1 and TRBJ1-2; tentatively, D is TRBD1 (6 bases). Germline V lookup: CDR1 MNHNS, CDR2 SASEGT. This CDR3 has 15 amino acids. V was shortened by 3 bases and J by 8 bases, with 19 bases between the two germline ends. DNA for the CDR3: TGTGCCAGCAGTGATGAGGTGTGGGGGCGCGAGGGCTACACCTTC. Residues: CASSDEVWGREGYTF.

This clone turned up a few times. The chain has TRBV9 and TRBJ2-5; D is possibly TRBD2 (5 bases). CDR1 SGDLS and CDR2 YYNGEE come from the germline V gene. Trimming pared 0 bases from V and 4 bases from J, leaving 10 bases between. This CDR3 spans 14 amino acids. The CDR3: CASSVAPAGETQYF. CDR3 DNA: TGTGCCAGCAGCGTAGCACCGGCGGGAGAGACCCAGTACTTC.

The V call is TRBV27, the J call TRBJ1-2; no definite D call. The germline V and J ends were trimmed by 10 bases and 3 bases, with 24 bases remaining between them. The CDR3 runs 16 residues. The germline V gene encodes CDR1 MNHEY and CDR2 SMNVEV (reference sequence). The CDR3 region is CATRKRRIDQDYGYTF. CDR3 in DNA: TGTGCCACCAGAAAAAGGAGAATCGACCAAGACTATGGCTACACCTTC.

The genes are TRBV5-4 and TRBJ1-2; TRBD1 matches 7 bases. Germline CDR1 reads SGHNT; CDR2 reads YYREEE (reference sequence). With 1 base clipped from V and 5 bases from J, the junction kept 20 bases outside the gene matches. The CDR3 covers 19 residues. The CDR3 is CASSLWGSVQGPTRYGYTF. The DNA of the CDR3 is TGTGCCAGCAGCTTGTGGGGATCGGTACAGGGGCCTACTAGGTATGGCTACACCTTC.

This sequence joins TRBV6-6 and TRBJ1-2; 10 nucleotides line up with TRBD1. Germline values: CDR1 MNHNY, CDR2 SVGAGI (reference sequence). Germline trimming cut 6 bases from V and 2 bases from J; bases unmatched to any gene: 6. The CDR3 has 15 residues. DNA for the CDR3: TGTGCCAGCAGCGACGGGACAGGGGACAACTATGGCTACACCTTC. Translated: CASSDGTGDNYGYTF.

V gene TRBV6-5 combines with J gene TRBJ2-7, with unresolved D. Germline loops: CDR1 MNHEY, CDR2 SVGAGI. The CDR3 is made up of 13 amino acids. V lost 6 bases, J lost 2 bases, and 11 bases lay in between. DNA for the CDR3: TGTGCCAGCAGATCACAGAGTCCCTACGAGCAGTACTTC. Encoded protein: CASRSQSPYEQYF.

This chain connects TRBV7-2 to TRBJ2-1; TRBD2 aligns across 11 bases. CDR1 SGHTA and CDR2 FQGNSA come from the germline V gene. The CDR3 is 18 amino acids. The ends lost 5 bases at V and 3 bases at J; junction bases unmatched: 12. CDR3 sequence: CASSLLLAGGPNYNEQFF. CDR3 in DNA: TGTGCCAGCAGCCTCCTGCTAGCGGGGGGACCCAACTACAATGAGCAGTTCTTC.

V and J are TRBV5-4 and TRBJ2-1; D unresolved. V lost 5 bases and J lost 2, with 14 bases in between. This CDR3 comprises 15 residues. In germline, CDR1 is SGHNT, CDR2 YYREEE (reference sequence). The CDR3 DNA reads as TGTGCCAGCAGGACGGCAGAGGTACCCTACAATGAGCAGTTCTTC. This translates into CASRTAEVPYNEQFF.

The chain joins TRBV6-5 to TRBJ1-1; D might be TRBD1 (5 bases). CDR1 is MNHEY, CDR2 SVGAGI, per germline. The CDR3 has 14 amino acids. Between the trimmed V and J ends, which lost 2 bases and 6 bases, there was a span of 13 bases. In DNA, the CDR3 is TGTGCCAGCAGTTACGGGGCAGCACGACCTGAAGCTTTCTTT. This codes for CASSYGAARPEAFF.